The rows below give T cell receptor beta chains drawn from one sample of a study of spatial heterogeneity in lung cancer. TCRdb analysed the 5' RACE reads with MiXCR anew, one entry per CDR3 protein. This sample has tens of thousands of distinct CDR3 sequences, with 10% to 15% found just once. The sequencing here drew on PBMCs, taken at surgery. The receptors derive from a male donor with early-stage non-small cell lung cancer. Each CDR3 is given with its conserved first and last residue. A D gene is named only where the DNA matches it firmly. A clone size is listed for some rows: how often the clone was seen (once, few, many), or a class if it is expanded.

CASLTDGQPQHF	TGTGCCAGCCTGACAGACGGGCAGCCCCAGCATTTT	-	TRBJ1-5	TRBV6-2/TRBV6-3	-
CASSLKGGVGLDQPQHF	TGTGCCAGCAGTTTAAAGGGGGGTGTGGGTTTGGATCAGCCCCAGCATTTT	-	TRBJ1-5	TRBV27	few
CASSDQKGMYEQYF	TGTGCCAGCAGTGATCAGAAGGGAATGTACGAGCAGTACTTC	-	TRBJ2-7	TRBV2	many
CASGRTANTGELFF	TGTGCCAGCGGCAGGACAGCGAACACCGGGGAGCTGTTTTTT	-	TRBJ2-2	TRBV2	few
CASTTGWEQYF	TGTGCCAGCACGACAGGGTGGGAGCAGTACTTC	TRBD1	TRBJ2-7	TRBV6-2/TRBV6-3	few
CASSSGAATNEKLFF	TGTGCTAGCAGTTCGGGGGCAGCAACTAATGAAAAACTGTTTTTT	-	TRBJ1-4	TRBV7-7	few
CASSPRDRARSTEAFF	TGTGCCAGCTCACCCCGGGACAGGGCTAGGAGCACTGAAGCTTTCTTT	TRBD1	TRBJ1-1	TRBV18	few
CASLDGSSGANVLTF	TGTGCCAGCCTAGACGGGAGCTCTGGGGCCAACGTCCTGACTTTC	-	TRBJ2-6	TRBV6-2/TRBV6-3	-
CASSLGQGAGPDEAFF	TGCGCCAGCAGCTTGGGACAGGGGGCCGGTCCGGATGAAGCTTTCTTT	TRBD1	TRBJ1-1	TRBV5-1	many
CSVSPRRERTGELFF	TGCAGCGTTTCCCCTAGGCGGGAGCGAACCGGGGAGCTGTTTTTT	TRBD2	TRBJ2-2	TRBV29-1	few
CSARGDSYEQYF	TGCAGTGCTAGAGGAGACAGCTACGAGCAGTACTTC	-	TRBJ2-7	TRBV20-1	-
CASSLILGLASFEQFF	TGTGCCAGCAGCTTAATTCTCGGACTAGCGTCCTTTGAGCAGTTCTTC	TRBD2	TRBJ2-1	TRBV7-2	-
CASSLLMGAGSYNEQFF	TGTGCCAGCAGCTTATTGATGGGTGCGGGATCCTACAATGAGCAGTTCTTC	-	TRBJ2-1	TRBV7-8	-
CASSLGTSRSTDTQYF	TGTGCCAGCAGCTTAGGGACTAGCAGATCCACAGATACGCAGTATTTT	TRBD2	TRBJ2-3	TRBV7-3	few
CASKFQGPGELFF	TGTGCCAGCAAATTCCAGGGTCCTGGGGAGCTGTTTTTT	-	TRBJ2-2	TRBV27	-
CASSGGVGPLPQHF	TGTGCCAGCAGTGGTGGGGTCGGGCCTCTGCCCCAGCATTTT	-	TRBJ1-5	TRBV6-1	-
CASSPSSGSATGELFF	TGTGCCAGCAGCCCTTCTAGCGGGAGTGCCACCGGGGAGCTGTTTTTT	TRBD2	TRBJ2-2	TRBV7-3	few
CASPRGPGQPYEQYF	TGTGCCAGCCCCCGGGGTCCGGGACAGCCCTACGAGCAGTACTTC	TRBD1	TRBJ2-7	TRBV7-9	-
CSERAGPNQLQHF	TGCAGTGAGAGGGCAGGGCCGAATCAGCTCCAGCATTTT	-	TRBJ1-5	TRBV20-1	-
CATLGGGTDTQYF	TGTGCCACCTTGGGGGGTGGTACAGATACGCAGTATTTT	-	TRBJ2-3	TRBV7-9	-
CASSLQSGVDNEQYF	TGTGCCAGCAGCTTACAAAGCGGGGTTGACAACGAGCAGTACTTC	TRBD2	TRBJ2-7	TRBV7-2	-
CASSVGGTEAFF	TGTGCCAGCAGCGTAGGCGGCACTGAAGCTTTCTTT	-	TRBJ1-1	TRBV9	few
CASSLVDRGPYNEQFF	TGTGCCAGCAGCTTGGTGGACAGGGGGCCTTACAATGAGCAGTTCTTC	TRBD1	TRBJ2-1	TRBV5-6	-
CASSPRTGISTEAFF	TGTGCCAGCAGCCCCCGGACAGGGATAAGCACTGAAGCTTTCTTT	TRBD1	TRBJ1-1	TRBV9	few
CASSRLGSDNEQFF	TGTGCCAGCAGCCGCCTCGGGTCCGACAATGAGCAGTTCTTC	-	TRBJ2-1	TRBV7-9	few
CASRQQGAEGETQYF	TGTGCCAGCAGACAACAGGGGGCAGAAGGGGAGACCCAGTACTTC	TRBD1	TRBJ2-5	TRBV7-9	-
CASSDGPHNEQFF	TGTGCCAGCAGCGACGGCCCTCACAATGAGCAGTTCTTC	-	TRBJ2-1	TRBV9	few
CASSLRPGSYEQYF	TGTGCCAGCAGTTTACGTCCGGGCTCCTACGAGCAGTACTTC	-	TRBJ2-7	TRBV28	many
CASSAMGADTQYF	TGTGCCAGCAGTGCCATGGGAGCAGATACGCAGTATTTT	-	TRBJ2-3	TRBV12-3/TRBV12-4	-
CASSQLPGQLATNEKLFF	TGTGCCAGCAGCCAGTTACCGGGACAGCTTGCAACTAATGAAAAACTGTTTTTT	TRBD1	TRBJ1-4	TRBV3-1	-
CASSPLADANDSPLHF	TGCGCCAGCAGCCCGTTAGCGGATGCAAATGATTCACCCCTCCACTTT	-	TRBJ1-6	TRBV4-3	many
CASSSQSYGYTF	TGTGCCAGCAGCTCACAGAGCTATGGCTACACCTTC	-	TRBJ1-2	TRBV7-2	few
CAISDPVEEHAAIAKNIQYF	TGTGCCATCAGTGACCCCGTTGAGGAGCATGCCGCGATTGCCAAAAACATTCAGTACTTC	-	TRBJ2-4	TRBV10-3	-
CASSFPSGASTDTQYF	TGTGCCAGCAGCTTTCCGAGCGGAGCTAGCACAGATACGCAGTATTTT	-	TRBJ2-3	TRBV5-6	few
CASRDSGTINTQYF	TGCGCCAGCAGAGACTCCGGGACTATAAATACGCAGTATTTT	TRBD2	TRBJ2-3	TRBV5-1	few
CASSQTGAGANVLTF	TGCGCCAGCAGCCAAACAGGGGCCGGGGCCAACGTCCTGACTTTC	TRBD1	TRBJ2-6	TRBV4-1	few
CASSLERAKNYGYTF	TGTGCCAGCAGCCTCGAGCGGGCTAAGAACTATGGCTACACCTTC	-	TRBJ1-2	TRBV16	few
CASSLRQSTDTQYF	TGTGCCAGCAGTTTACGGCAGAGCACAGATACGCAGTATTTT	-	TRBJ2-3	TRBV28	-
CACKGAYRNTQYF	TGTGCCTGCAAGGGGGCGTATCGGAATACGCAGTATTTT	-	TRBJ2-3	TRBV3-2	-
CASSGIAGDYHNNEQFF	TGTGCCAGCAGCGGAATAGCCGGTGACTATCATAACAATGAGCAGTTCTTC	-	TRBJ2-1	TRBV9	many
CASSFGGGAGYSNQPQHF	TGTGCCAGCAGCTTTGGGGGCGGGGCAGGTTATAGCAATCAGCCCCAGCATTTT	-	TRBJ1-5	TRBV5-6	few
CASRAGHEIPGELFF	TGTGCCAGCAGGGCGGGACATGAAATTCCCGGGGAGCTGTTTTTT	-	TRBJ2-2	TRBV28	-
CASSLYAGASYEQYF	TGTGCCAGCAGCTTATATGCAGGGGCCTCCTACGAGCAGTACTTC	-	TRBJ2-7	TRBV7-3	-
CASSSTTGKSYEQYF	TGTGCCAGCAGCTCTACGACAGGGAAGAGCTACGAGCAGTACTTC	TRBD1	TRBJ2-7	TRBV7-8	few
CSAFGGGGVEQYF	TGCAGTGCTTTCGGGGGTGGAGGTGTCGAGCAGTACTTC	-	TRBJ2-7	TRBV20-1	-
CSAREARAERRYNEQFF	TGCAGTGCTAGAGAGGCGCGGGCGGAACGACGATACAATGAGCAGTTCTTC	-	TRBJ2-1	TRBV20-1	-
CASSGGREPLYNSPLHF	TGTGCCAGCAGCGGGGGCCGCGAACCCCTCTATAATTCACCCCTCCACTTT	-	TRBJ1-6	TRBV5-6	-
CATSDLSRQSTDTQYF	TGTGCCACCAGTGATTTGTCCCGACAGAGCACAGATACGCAGTATTTT	-	TRBJ2-3	TRBV24-1	many
CASSSRGRGDQPQHF	TGTGCCAGCAGCTCGAGGGGGCGAGGGGATCAGCCCCAGCATTTT	TRBD1	TRBJ1-5	TRBV27	many
CASRPSGESPLLF	TGTGCCAGCAGACCATCAGGGGAATCACCCCTCCTCTTT	-	TRBJ1-6	TRBV3-1	-
CASSPDRESSGGFFLYNEQFF	TGTGCCAGCAGTCCCGACAGGGAATCTAGCGGGGGGTTCTTCCTCTACAATGAGCAGTTCTTC	TRBD2	TRBJ2-1	TRBV27	many
CATQGNIDNSPLHF	TGTGCCACCCAGGGAAACATCGATAATTCACCCCTCCACTTT	-	TRBJ1-6	TRBV2	-
CASSLPGYPSYEQYF	TGTGCCAGCAGCCTCCCCGGGTACCCTTCCTACGAGCAGTACTTC	-	TRBJ2-7	TRBV11-1	-